This TCR beta chain originates from a study of Ad26.COV2.S vaccination and SARS-CoV-2 variants. At the level of the study: A participant enrolled in the COV1001 Ad26.COV2.S trial arm provided the sample.

Stated treatment: about 20 received Ad26.COV2.S at low or high dose, single or two shots; 5 received placebo; per-sample allocation not given. The study sampled participants on day 63 after the first vaccine or placebo injection. The germline V and J ends were trimmed by 0 bases and 4 bases, with 16 bases remaining between them. This CDR3 has 17 residues. Germline loops: CDR1 LNHDA, CDR2 SQIVND (reference sequence). Method: immunoSEQ multiplex PCR; TCRdb's copy keeps in-frame clones and lacks some. In the table there are roughly 500,000 clones, roughly 87% of which are singletons. This clone is a singleton in its sample.

The receptor's source is a person aged 18-65 years who received the Ad26.COV2.S COVID-19 vaccine or a placebo. V gene TRBV19 combines with J gene TRBJ1-5, with a weak D call TRBD1 (5 bases). This sample comprised peripheral blood, obtained in a trial of Ad26.COV2.S vaccine versus placebo. The CDR3 region is CASSIDSHRQMNQPQHF. The CDR3, as DNA: TGTGCCAGTAGTATAGATTCCCACAGACAGATGAATCAGCCCCAGCATTTT.